This TCR beta chain stems from a study of T cell responses to AZD1222 COVID-19 vaccine. TCRdb's copy holds only in-frame clones and misses some; the assay was immunoSEQ multiplex PCR. In the table there are fewer than 150,000 clones, approximately 90% of which are singletons. Study conclusions and caveats: Only five or six individuals given AZD1222 were seropositive at baseline. Only after the peak T cell response were repertoires sampled. White British ancestry dominated among donors, who included more females, and clonal diversity was possibly underestimated.

Germline lookup yields CDR1 SGHRS and CDR2 YFSETQ. V shed 5 bases, J shed 6 bases, and the junction held 8 bases outside the gene matches. The CDR3 runs 15 residues. Worth noting for this clone: Its target is unknown.

Sequenced material: peripheral blood, taken 28 days after the second AZD1222 dose. This TCR derives from an adult who received the AZD1222 COVID-19 vaccine. V usage is TRBV5-1 and J usage is TRBJ2-3; TRBD2 matches 11 bases. The CDR3, as DNA: TGCGCCAGCAGACCCCTAGCGGGGGGATGGGATACGCAGTATTTT. As protein: CASRPLAGGWDTQYF.